The clone carrying this T cell receptor (beta chain) showed up just once. Extraction and reverse transcription of RNA yielded cDNA as the sequencing template. Method: immunoSEQ multiplex PCR; TCRdb's copy keeps in-frame clones and lacks some. The sample has 120,000 or so clones; 55% to 70% are singletons. This record belongs to a study of CD8+ T cells in alopecia areata. This TCR came from a human donor in good health. Specimen: CD4+ T cells sorted from blood.

The CDR3 DNA follows: TGCGCCAGCAGCCAAGAAACATCCCTACGAGGAGAGACCCAGTACTTC. Protein product: CASSQETSLRGETQYF. The chain uses TRBV4-1 and TRBJ2-5, with unresolved D. Trimming cost V 0 bases and J 4 bases, with 15 bases left between them. The CDR3 loop spans 16 amino acids. CDR1 and CDR2 from the germline V gene are MGHRA and YSYEKL.